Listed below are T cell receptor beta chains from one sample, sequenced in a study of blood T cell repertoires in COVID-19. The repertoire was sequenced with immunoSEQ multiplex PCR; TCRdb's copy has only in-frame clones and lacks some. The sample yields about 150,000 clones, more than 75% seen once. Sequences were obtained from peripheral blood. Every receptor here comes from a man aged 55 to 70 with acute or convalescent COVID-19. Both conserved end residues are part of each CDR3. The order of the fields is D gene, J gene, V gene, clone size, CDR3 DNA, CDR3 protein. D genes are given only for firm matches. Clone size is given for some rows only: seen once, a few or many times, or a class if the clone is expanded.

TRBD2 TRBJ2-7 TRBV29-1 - TGCAGCGTTGTCGGCACTAGCGGACTTACCTACGAGCAGTACTTC CSVVGTSGLTYEQYF
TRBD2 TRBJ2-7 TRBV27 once TGTGCCAGCAGTCCGCGGGGGGGGGACGAGCAGTACTTC CASSPRGGDEQYF
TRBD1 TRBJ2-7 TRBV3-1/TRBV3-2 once TGTGCCAGCAGCCCCTCCCGGACAGGGGCCTACGAGCAGTACTTC CASSPSRTGAYEQYF
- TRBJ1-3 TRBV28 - TGTGCCAGCAGTTTAGGGACTTATTCGCTCTTAGGCTCTGGAAACACCATATATTTT CASSLGTYSLLGSGNTIYF
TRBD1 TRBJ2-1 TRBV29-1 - TGCAGCGGTTCACTGTCAGGGGGCAGTGAGCAGTTCTTC CSGSLSGGSEQFF
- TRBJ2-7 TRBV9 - TGTGCCAGCAGCGTAGATTGGTTAACTAACGAGCAGTACTTC CASSVDWLTNEQYF
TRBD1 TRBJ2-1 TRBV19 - TGTGCCAGAAACAGGGGTTACTCCTACAATGAGCAGTTCTTC CARNRGYSYNEQFF
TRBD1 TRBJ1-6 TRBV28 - TGTGCCAGCAGTTTACAGTTGGACAGGCGTAGGCCCCTCCACTTT CASSLQLDRRRPLHF
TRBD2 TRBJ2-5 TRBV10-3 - TGTGCCATCAGTGACCCGGGACTAGCGGAACAGTTTGGGGAGACCCAGTACTTC CAISDPGLAEQFGETQYF
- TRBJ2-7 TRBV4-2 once TGTGCCAGCAGCCAAGAGGCTAGCGCCAGCTACGAGCAGTACTTC CASSQEASASYEQYF
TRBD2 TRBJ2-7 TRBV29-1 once TGCAGCGTTGCGGGTCTAGCGGGAGACCACGAGCAGTACTTC CSVAGLAGDHEQYF
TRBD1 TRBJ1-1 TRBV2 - TGTGCCAGCATTTGGGGACAGCCGAACACTGAAGCTTTCTTT CASIWGQPNTEAFF
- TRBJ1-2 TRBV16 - TGTGCCAGCAGCCCTGGCGCAGGCTATGGCTACACCTTC CASSPGAGYGYTF
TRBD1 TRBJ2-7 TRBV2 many TGTGCCAGGGGACAGGGGGGCTACGAGCAGTACTTC CARGQGGYEQYF
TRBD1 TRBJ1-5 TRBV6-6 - TGTGCCAGCAGTTACTCGACAGGGTCCAATCAGCCCCAGCATTTT CASSYSTGSNQPQHF
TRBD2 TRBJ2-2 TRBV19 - TGTGCCAGTACGCCGGGACTAGCGGGAAACACCGGGGAGCTGTTTTTT CASTPGLAGNTGELFF
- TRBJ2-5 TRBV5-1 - TGCGCCAGCAGCCCTGTGATAGCGGCGGGGGAGACCCAGTACTTC CASSPVIAAGETQYF
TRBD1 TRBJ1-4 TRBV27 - TGTGCCAGCAGTCCCAGGGGGAGCGAAAAACTGTTTTTT CASSPRGSEKLFF
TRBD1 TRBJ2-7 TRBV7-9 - TGTGCCAGCGGAACTCCCACAGGGGCCTACGAGCAGTACTTC CASGTPTGAYEQYF
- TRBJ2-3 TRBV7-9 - TGTGCCAGCACCGGGGGACAGCGCACAGATACGCAGTATTTT CASTGGQRTDTQYF